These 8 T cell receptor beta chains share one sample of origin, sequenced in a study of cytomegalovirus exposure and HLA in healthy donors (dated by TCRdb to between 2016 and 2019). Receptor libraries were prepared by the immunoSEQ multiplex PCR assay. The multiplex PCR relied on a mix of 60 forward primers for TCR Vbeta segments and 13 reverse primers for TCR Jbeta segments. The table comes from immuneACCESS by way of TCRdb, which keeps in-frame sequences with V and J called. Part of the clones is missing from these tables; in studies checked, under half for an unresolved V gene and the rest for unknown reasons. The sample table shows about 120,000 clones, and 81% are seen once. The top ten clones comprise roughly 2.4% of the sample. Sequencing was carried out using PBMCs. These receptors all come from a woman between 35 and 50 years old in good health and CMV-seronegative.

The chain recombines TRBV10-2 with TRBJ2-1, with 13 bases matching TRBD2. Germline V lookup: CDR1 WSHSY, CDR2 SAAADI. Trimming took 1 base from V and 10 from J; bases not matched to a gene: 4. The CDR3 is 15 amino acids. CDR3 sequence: CASSEYRLAGGEQFF. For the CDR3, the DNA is TGCGCCAGCAGTGAGTACCGACTAGCGGGAGGAGAGCAGTTCTTC.

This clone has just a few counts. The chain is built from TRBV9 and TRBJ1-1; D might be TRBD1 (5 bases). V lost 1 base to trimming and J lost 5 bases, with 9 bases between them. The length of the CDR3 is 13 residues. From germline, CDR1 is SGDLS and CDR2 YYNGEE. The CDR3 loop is CASSVWGETEAFF. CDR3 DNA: TGTGCCAGCAGCGTATGGGGGGAGACTGAAGCTTTCTTT.

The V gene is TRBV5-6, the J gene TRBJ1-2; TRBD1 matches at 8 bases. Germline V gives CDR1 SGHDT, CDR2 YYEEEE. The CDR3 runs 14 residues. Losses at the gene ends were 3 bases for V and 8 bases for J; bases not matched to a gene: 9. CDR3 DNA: TGTGCCAGCAGCTCACAGGACAGGGAAGGCGGCTACACCTTC. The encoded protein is CASSSQDREGGYTF.

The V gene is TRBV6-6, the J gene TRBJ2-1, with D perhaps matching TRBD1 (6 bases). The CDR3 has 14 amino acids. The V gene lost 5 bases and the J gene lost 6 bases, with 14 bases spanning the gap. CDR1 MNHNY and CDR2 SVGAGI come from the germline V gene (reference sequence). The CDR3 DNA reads TGTGCCAGCAGTAAGGACAGTAATGTCAATGAGCAGTTCTTC. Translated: CASSKDSNVNEQFF.

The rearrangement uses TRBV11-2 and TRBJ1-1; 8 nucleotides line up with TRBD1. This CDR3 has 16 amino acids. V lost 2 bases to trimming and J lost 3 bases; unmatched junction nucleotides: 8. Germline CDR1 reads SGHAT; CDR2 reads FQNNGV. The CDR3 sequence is CASSLNAGQAYTEAFF. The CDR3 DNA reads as TGTGCCAGCAGCTTAAATGCGGGACAGGCATACACTGAAGCTTTCTTT.

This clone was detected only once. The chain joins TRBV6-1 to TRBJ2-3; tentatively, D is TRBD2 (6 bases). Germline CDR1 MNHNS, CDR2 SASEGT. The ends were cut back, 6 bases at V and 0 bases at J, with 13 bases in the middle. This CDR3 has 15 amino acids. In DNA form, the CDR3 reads TGTGCCAGCAGAGGGTGGAGCGGGAGCACAGATACGCAGTATTTT. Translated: CASRGWSGSTDTQYF.

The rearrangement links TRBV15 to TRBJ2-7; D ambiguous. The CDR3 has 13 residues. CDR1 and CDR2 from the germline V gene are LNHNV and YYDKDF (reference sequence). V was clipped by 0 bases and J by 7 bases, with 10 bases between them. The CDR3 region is CATSREAQTEQYF. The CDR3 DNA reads TGTGCCACCAGCAGAGAGGCCCAGACAGAGCAGTACTTC.

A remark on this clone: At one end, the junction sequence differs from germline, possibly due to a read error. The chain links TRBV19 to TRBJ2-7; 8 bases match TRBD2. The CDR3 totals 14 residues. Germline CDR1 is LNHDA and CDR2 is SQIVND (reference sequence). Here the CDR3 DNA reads TGTGCCAGTAGTCTAAGGACTAGCTCCCACGAGCAGTACTTC. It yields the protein CASSLRTSSHEQYF.